The source of this T cell receptor (beta chain) is a study of T cells in localized non-small cell lung cancer. Study-level points and caveats: Of the top 100 tumor clones, median roughly 53 were in adjacent lung, 25 to 30 among its top 100.

Of note for this clone: The antigen is unknown.

Germline CDR1 and CDR2: MNHNS and SASEGT. The CDR3 length is 15 residues. V gave up 2 bases and J gave up 3 bases, with 8 bases separating them. Here immunoSEQ multiplex PCR was the method, and the copy in TCRdb shows in-frame clones only, minus some. The sample contains 23,000 or so clones, roughly nine tenths of which appear only once. The TCR was taken from a woman aged 35-75 years with stage I lung adenocarcinoma. The rearrangement uses TRBV6-1 and TRBJ2-6; D gene uncertain. The source was peripheral blood, collected before any cancer treatment. CDR3 residues: CASSENLGGANVLTF. DNA for the CDR3: TGTGCCAGCAGTGAAAATCTGGGTGGGGCCAACGTCCTGACTTTC.